Shown below are 26 T cell receptor beta chains from a single sample sequenced in a study of T cell responses to AZD1222 COVID-19 vaccine. Clones were read by immunoSEQ multiplex PCR, and TCRdb kept only the in-frame ones, dropping some. This repertoire shows roughly 160,000 clones, over 75% found once; its top ten account for 6.9%. This material consisted of peripheral blood, taken on day 0 of AZD1222 vaccination. The receptors were gathered from an adult in good health.

The chain employs TRBV5-4 and TRBJ2-2; 8 bases match TRBD1. CDR3 size: 15 residues. Germline CDR1 is SGHNT and CDR2 is YYREEE (reference sequence). V shed 3 bases and J 0 bases; nucleotides not matched to a gene: 1. The CDR3 spells CASSWDRTNTGELFF. Here the CDR3 DNA reads TGTGCCAGCAGCTGGGACAGGACGAACACCGGGGAGCTGTTTTTT.

The chain recombines TRBV6-4 with TRBJ2-1; D may match TRBD1 or TRBD2 (5 bases each). V was shortened by 4 bases and J by 4 bases, with 14 bases between the two germline ends. Germline assignment: CDR1 MRHNA and CDR2 SNTAGT. The CDR3 is made up of 15 amino acids. The DNA for the CDR3 is TGTGCCAGCAGTGTTAAATGGGACGAATACAATGAGCAGTTCTTC. Translating it yields CASSVKWDEYNEQFF.

The chain joins TRBV10-2 to TRBJ1-4; D is uncertain. The germline CDR1 and CDR2 sequences are WSHSY and SAAADI. The CDR3 loop spans 15 amino acids. Trimming took off 1 base at V and 4 bases at J, with 10 bases between the two ends. CDR3: CASSELGGGNEKLFF. The DNA for the CDR3 is TGCGCCAGCAGTGAGTTGGGAGGCGGTAATGAAAAACTGTTTTTT.

The chain employs TRBV30 and TRBJ1-5, with D perhaps TRBD1 (5 bases). The CDR3 spans 14 residues. Germline CDR1 reads GTSNPN; CDR2 reads SVGIG (reference sequence). The germline V and J ends were trimmed by 5 bases and 1 base, with 12 bases remaining between them. The CDR3 is CAWQGVHSNQPQHF. The CDR3, as DNA: TGTGCCTGGCAAGGGGTGCACAGCAATCAGCCCCAGCATTTT.

For this clone: One end of the junction does not line up with germline, which may come from a read error. V usage is TRBV7-7 and J usage is TRBJ2-5, with D perhaps TRBD1 or TRBD2 (6 bases each). The CDR3 consists of 17 residues. From germline, CDR1 is SSHAT and CDR2 FNYEAQ (reference sequence). The CDR3 region is CASSLDRVGGNQETQYF. The CDR3 DNA follows: TGTGCTAGCAGCTTAGATAGGGTCGGGGGCAATCAAGAGACCCAGTACTTC.

J is TRBJ2-5 and V is TRBV19, with a possible D match to TRBD1 (5 bases). This CDR3 has 15 residues. Germline V gene sequence: CDR1 LNHDA, CDR2 SQIVND (reference sequence). Trimming took 6 bases from V and 1 from J, leaving 15 bases between them. The CDR3 loop is CASSRTRTTQETQYF. The DNA of the CDR3 is TGTGCCAGTAGCCGAACGAGGACAACCCAAGAGACCCAGTACTTC.

The CDR3 region is CASSPRAAGANVLTF. Written as DNA, the CDR3 is TGTGCCAGCAGCCCCAGGGCGGCTGGGGCCAACGTCCTGACTTTC. The gene calls are TRBV5-6 and TRBJ2-6; D perhaps matches TRBD1 (5 bases). The CDR3 totals 15 residues. V lost 4 bases, J lost 2 bases, and 10 bases lay in between. CDR1 and CDR2 (germline): SGHDT, YYEEEE. Filled out from reference TRBV5-6 and TRBJ2-6, the complete variable domain reads DAGVTQSPTHLIKTRGQQVTLRCSPKSGHDTVSWYQQALGQGPQFIFQYYEEEERQRGNFPDRFSGHQFPNYSSELNVNALLLGDSALYLCASSPRAAGANVLTFGAGSRLTVL.

This chain uses TRBV6-5 with TRBJ2-5; TRBD1 matches 7 bases. The CDR3 consists of 14 residues. J lost 3 bases, V lost 6 bases, and 7 bases had no gene match. Germline V gene sequence: CDR1 MNHEY, CDR2 SVGAGI. CDR3 loop: CASRAGTAKETQYF. CDR3 in DNA: TGTGCCAGCAGGGCCGGGACAGCAAAAGAGACCCAGTACTTC.

This sequence joins TRBV15 and TRBJ2-2, with D hard to call. V lost 0 bases, J lost 6 bases, and 8 bases lay in between. The CDR3 spans 14 residues. Germline lookup yields CDR1 LNHNV and CDR2 YYDKDF (reference sequence). CDR3 bases: TGTGCCACCAGCAGAGATCGGTTCCCCGGGGAGCTGTTTTTT. This translates into CATSRDRFPGELFF.

J is TRBJ2-7 and V is TRBV10-3; no reliable D call. The CDR3 spans 16 residues. Germline assignment: CDR1 ENHRY and CDR2 SYGVKD. V was shortened by 3 bases and J by 2 bases, with 17 bases between the two germline ends. CDR3 residues: CAISDAASVLPYEQYV. The CDR3 DNA is TGTGCCATCAGTGATGCCGCGTCAGTACTCCCCTACGAGCAGTACGTC.

The chain recombines TRBV19 with TRBJ1-4; 9 positions agree with TRBD1. V lost 3 bases and J lost 0; bases outside the gene matches: 8. The CDR3 has 18 residues. Germline CDR1 reads LNHDA; CDR2 reads SQIVND (reference sequence). DNA of the CDR3: TGTGCCAGTAGTATGTGGAACAGGGGGCGTGCAACTAATGAAAAACTGTTTTTT. Encoded protein: CASSMWNRGRATNEKLFF.

A single count supports this clone. Sequence at one end of the junction differs from germline and may be a read error. CDR3 sequence (DNA): TGTGCCAGCAGCGGAACCGGGACTAGCGGGGGGGCGAAAACCGGGGAGCTGTTTTTT. The encoded protein is CASSGTGTSGGAKTGELFF. This chain uses TRBV9 with TRBJ2-2; TRBD2 matches at 16 bases. Per the germline V gene, CDR1 is SGDLS and CDR2 is YYNGEE. The CDR3 has 19 residues.

The V and J genes are TRBV30 and TRBJ1-5, with D possibly TRBD1 on 5 matching bases. V lost 0 bases and J lost 5, with 5 bases in between. This CDR3 is 12 amino acids long. The germline CDR1 and CDR2 sequences are GTSNPN and SVGIG (reference sequence). As DNA, the CDR3 is TGTGCCTGGAGTGTAGGGGATCAGCCCCAGCATTTT. Protein: CAWSVGDQPQHF.

This clone has a single count. V usage is TRBV7-2 and J usage is TRBJ2-2; no clear D. Germline assignment: CDR1 SGHTA and CDR2 FQGNSA. V lost 2 bases and J 4 bases, leaving 17 bases between the germline ends. This CDR3 is built from 17 residues. Written as DNA, the CDR3 is TGTGCCAGCAGCTTACCTGCTCGTACGTACAGCACCGGGGAGCTGTTTTTT. This translates into CASSLPARTYSTGELFF.

This chain connects TRBV6-5 to TRBJ1-2; possible D gene TRBD1, 5 bases. V gave up 7 bases and J gave up 2 bases, with 11 bases separating them. There are 13 residues in the CDR3. Germline V CDR1 and CDR2: MNHEY, SVGAGI. Here the CDR3 reads CASTMTVNYGYTF. The DNA of the CDR3 is TGTGCCAGCACCATGACAGTGAACTATGGCTACACCTTC.

V is TRBV5-6 and J is TRBJ2-1; D may be TRBD2 (7 bases). Trimming left V 0 bases short and J 7 bases short, with 14 bases between. Germline loops: CDR1 SGHDT, CDR2 YYEEEE. CDR3 size: 15 residues. The CDR3 region has the DNA TGTGCCAGCAGCTTGGGGGCGGGGGCGCGGAATGAGCAGTTCTTC. As protein: CASSLGAGARNEQFF.

The J gene is TRBJ2-5, the V gene TRBV7-8; 7 nucleotides align to TRBD2. Germline trimming cut 5 bases from V and 1 base from J; bases unmatched to any gene: 7. This CDR3 is 15 amino acids long. The germline V gene has CDR1 SGHVS and CDR2 FQNEAQ. The CDR3 nucleotides read TGTGCCAGCAGCACATGGCGGGAGCCCCAAGAGACCCAGTACTTC. Amino acids: CASSTWREPQETQYF. Full variable domain (remainder filled in from reference TRBV7-8 and TRBJ2-5): GAGVSQSPRYKVAKRGQDVALRCDPISGHVSLFWYQQALGQGPEFLTYFQNEAQLDKSGLPSDRFFAERPEGSVSTLKIQRTQQEDSAVYLCASSTWREPQETQYFGPGTRLLVL.

The CDR3 region has the DNA TGTGCCAGCAGGGCAGAAATGCGGTTTACCGAGCAGTACTTC. It translates to CASRAEMRFTEQYF. The chain links TRBV28 to TRBJ2-7; D not certain. The CDR3 length is 14 residues. Trimming removed 6 bases from V and 6 bases from J, with 18 bases in between. CDR1 is MDHEN, CDR2 SYDVKM, per germline.

The chain recombines TRBV4-1 with TRBJ2-2; D gene ambiguous. The CDR3 extends over 13 amino acids. CDR1 MGHRA and CDR2 YSYEKL come from the germline V gene. Trimming removed 2 bases at V and 6 bases at J, with 7 bases between. The CDR3 sequence: CASSQSLAGELFF. DNA of the CDR3: TGCGCCAGCAGCCAATCCTTGGCCGGGGAGCTGTTTTTT.

The CDR3 loop reads CASGERETQYF. The DNA for the CDR3 is TGTGCCAGCGGGGAAAGAGAGACCCAGTACTTC. The rearrangement uses TRBV9 and TRBJ2-5; D remains ambiguous. The CDR3 contains 11 residues. Per germline, CDR1 SGDLS and CDR2 YYNGEE. Trimming removed 7 bases at V and 4 bases at J, with 8 bases between.

The chain joins TRBV12-5 to TRBJ1-3; 7 bases align to TRBD1. The CDR3 runs to 18 residues. Unmatched junction bases numbered 11, after V lost 3 bases and J lost 0 bases. Per the germline V gene, CDR1 is LGHNT and CDR2 is FRNRAP. The CDR3 spells CASGFLPGQLISGNTIYF. The CDR3 bases are TGTGCTAGTGGTTTTTTACCGGGACAGCTCATCTCTGGAAACACCATATATTTT.

This clone was found once. The V call is TRBV4-2, the J call TRBJ2-5; D is unclear. CDR1 LGHNA and CDR2 YNFKEQ come from the germline V gene. With 6 bases removed from V and 0 bases from J, the gap between germline ends came to 8 bases. The CDR3 sequence is 13 residues long. The CDR3 loop reads CASREVNQETQYF. Here the CDR3 DNA reads TGTGCCAGCAGAGAAGTTAACCAAGAGACCCAGTACTTC.

The chain uses TRBV9 and TRBJ2-2; no firm D call. Trimming removed 0 bases at V and 1 base at J, with 7 bases between. This CDR3 contains 15 residues. Looked up from germline, CDR1 is SGDLS and CDR2 is YYNGEE. The CDR3 coding sequence is TGTGCCAGCAGCGTAGACAGAAGGAACACCGGGGAGCTGTTTTTT. Amino acid sequence: CASSVDRRNTGELFF.

In DNA form, the CDR3 reads TGTGCCAGTAGCCTCAGGGAGACCCAGTACTTC. This gives the protein CASSLRETQYF. V usage is TRBV19 and J usage is TRBJ2-5; D remains ambiguous. Trimming cost V 6 bases and J 5 bases, with 7 bases left between them. Germline assignment: CDR1 LNHDA and CDR2 SQIVND (reference sequence). The CDR3 is 11 residues long. The full variable domain, rest sourced from reference TRBV19 and TRBJ2-5, is DGGITQSPKYLFRKEGQNVTLSCEQNLNHDAMYWYRQDPGQGLRLIYYSQIVNDFQKGDIAEGYSVSREKKESFPLTVTSAQKNPTAFYLCASSLRETQYFGPGTRLLVL.

The chain joins TRBV27 to TRBJ2-1; 11 bases align to TRBD2. This CDR3 is 18 amino acids long. Trimming cost V 6 bases and J 0 bases; bases outside gene matches: 10. Germline assignment: CDR1 MNHEY and CDR2 SMNVEV (reference sequence). The CDR3 DNA follows: TGTGCCAGCAGCAGTTTAAGTACTAGCGGGGGCTCCTACAATGAGCAGTTCTTC. It is translated as CASSSLSTSGGSYNEQFF.

The rearrangement links TRBV9 to TRBJ2-7; 8 bases match TRBD1. The CDR3 length is 14 residues. The junction had 7 bases not matched to a gene; V was cut back by 3 bases and J by 5 bases. Germline V lookup: CDR1 SGDLS, CDR2 YYNGEE. The CDR3 DNA is TGTGCCAGCAGCGGACAGGGGATGGAGGACGAGCAGTACTTC. This encodes CASSGQGMEDEQYF.